Listed below are T cell receptor beta chains from one sample, sequenced in a study of blood T cell repertoires in COVID-19. TCRdb's table, derived via immunoSEQ multiplex PCR, lists solely in-frame clones and lacks some. This sample has around 100,000 clones, with 75% to 95% found just once. The specimen sequenced was peripheral blood. The receptors come from a human donor in a cohort sampled during active COVID-19. Both conserved end residues are part of each CDR3. D genes are given only for firm matches. Some rows mark clone size as missing; the rest say once, few, many or name a class of expanded clone.

J gene,clone size,V gene,D gene,CDR3 DNA,CDR3 protein
TRBJ1-4,NA,TRBV7-8,NA,TGTGCCAGCAGCTTAAATCGGGAAAAACTGTTTTTT,CASSLNREKLFF
TRBJ1-6,NA,TRBV30,NA,TGTGCCCAGCGGGGGATAGGAAATTCACCCCTCCACTTT,CAQRGIGNSPLHF
TRBJ1-6,NA,TRBV9,TRBD1,TGTGCCAGCAGCGTCACACAGGGGACCAATTCACCCCTCCACTTT,CASSVTQGTNSPLHF
TRBJ2-1,NA,TRBV18,NA,TGTGCCAGCTCACCCTCCAGTGGCTACAATGAGCAGTTCTTC,CASSPSSGYNEQFF
TRBJ1-2,NA,TRBV19,NA,TGTGCCAGTAGGGCCGGGACAACTAATGTCTATGGCTACACCTTC,CASRAGTTNVYGYTF
TRBJ1-4,NA,TRBV5-1,TRBD1,TGCGCCAGCAGCATGGGACAGGCGGGCGAGGGAAAACTGTTTTTT,CASSMGQAGEGKLFF
TRBJ1-5,NA,TRBV4-1,NA,TGCGCCAGCAGCCAAGTCGGGGTTAGCAATCAGCCCCAGCATTTT,CASSQVGVSNQPQHF
TRBJ1-2,NA,TRBV28,NA,TGTGCCAGCACAACTCGGACAGCCAACTATGGCTACACCTTC,CASTTRTANYGYTF
TRBJ2-7,NA,TRBV13,NA,TGTGCCAGCAGCCCATCGAACAGGGACTCCTACGAGCAGTACTTC,CASSPSNRDSYEQYF
TRBJ1-2,NA,TRBV7-8,NA,TGTGCCAGCAGCCCCCGGGGGTGGGGCTACACCTTC,CASSPRGWGYTF
TRBJ2-6,NA,TRBV9,TRBD1,TGTGCCAGCAGCGCGGGAAGATCAGACAGGGGGCTTTCTGGGGCCAACGTCCTGACTTTC,CASSAGRSDRGLSGANVLTF
TRBJ1-1,NA,TRBV30,NA,TGTGCCTGGAAAGGGAGGGTTTGGATGAACACTGAAGCTTTCTTT,CAWKGRVWMNTEAFF
TRBJ2-7,NA,TRBV10-2,NA,TGCGCCAGCGGGAGATTAAGCGGACCCTACGAGCAGTACTTC,CASGRLSGPYEQYF
TRBJ2-7,once,TRBV21-1,NA,TGTGCCAGCAGCAAAAGAACGTTCAAGAGCTCCTACGAGCAGTACTTC,CASSKRTFKSSYEQYF
TRBJ2-1,NA,TRBV21-1,NA,TGTGCCAGCGCGATGGAGGGAGACTCCTACAATGAGCAGTTCTTC,CASAMEGDSYNEQFF
TRBJ1-3,NA,TRBV27,TRBD1,TGTGCCAGCAGTTTATTTGTCAGGGACAGGGGTCGATACACCATATATTTT,CASSLFVRDRGRYTIYF
TRBJ2-3,NA,TRBV4-3,TRBD2,TGCGCCAGCAGCCAAGATCTTGCCGGGGGGAAAAGCACAGATACGCAGTATTTT,CASSQDLAGGKSTDTQYF
TRBJ1-2,NA,TRBV28,NA,TGTGCCAGCAGCGCCCCCGGACAAGGGAACTATGGCTACACCTTC,CASSAPGQGNYGYTF
TRBJ2-1,NA,TRBV6-7,TRBD2,TGTGCCAGCGGGGGGACTAGCGGGACTATACCGCCATACAATGAGCAGTTCTTC,CASGGTSGTIPPYNEQFF
TRBJ2-5,once,TRBV4-1,TRBD1,TGCGCCAGCAGCCAATTCCGGGACAGTCCGCAAGAGACCCAGTACTTC,CASSQFRDSPQETQYF
TRBJ1-4,once,TRBV6-2/TRBV6-3,TRBD1,TGTGCCAGCAGTTATCATGGGAACAGGGGCGAAGCAAAACTGTTTTTT,CASSYHGNRGEAKLFF
TRBJ2-2,once,TRBV5-4,TRBD2,TGTGCCAGCAGCCTTCCGACTAGCGGGAGGTGGCCCGGGGAGCTGTTTTTT,CASSLPTSGRWPGELFF
TRBJ2-2,NA,TRBV29-1,TRBD2,TGCAGCGTTGTTAGCGGGGCCGGGGAGCTGTTTTTT,CSVVSGAGELFF
TRBJ2-3,NA,TRBV6-2/TRBV6-3,TRBD2,TGTGCCAGCAGTTACTCGGTGGGGACTAGCGGGACTAGCACAGATACGCAGTATTTT,CASSYSVGTSGTSTDTQYF
TRBJ1-5,few,TRBV12-3/TRBV12-4,NA,TGTGCCAGCAGTACGGTCATTCAGCCCCAGCATTTT,CASSTVIQPQHF
TRBJ2-3,NA,TRBV24-1,NA,TGTGCCACCAGTGATTTGGGGACGGCGGGGGATACGCAGTATTTT,CATSDLGTAGDTQYF
TRBJ2-7,NA,TRBV5-1,NA,TGCGCCAGCAGCTTGGCGGTTAGCGGCCTCTACGAGCAGTACTTC,CASSLAVSGLYEQYF
TRBJ2-3,NA,TRBV9,NA,TGTGCCAGCAGCGCTTCAGGGACTAGCACAGATACGCAGTATTTT,CASSASGTSTDTQYF
TRBJ2-5,NA,TRBV2,TRBD1,TGTGCCAGCATGGAGGGACAGGGAGAGACCCAGTACTTC,CASMEGQGETQYF
TRBJ2-1,once,TRBV24-1,NA,TGTGCCACCAGTGTACCCTGGAGAAATGAGCAGTTCTTC,CATSVPWRNEQFF
TRBJ2-1,NA,TRBV5-4,NA,TGTGCCAGCAGCTTTAGCGGCAATGAGCAGTTCTTC,CASSFSGNEQFF
TRBJ2-1,NA,TRBV27,TRBD2,TGTGCCAGCAGGAGTGCGGGAGGGCCGGGTAGCTCCTACAATGAGCAGTTCTTC,CASRSAGGPGSSYNEQFF
TRBJ2-7,few,TRBV7-8,TRBD1,TGTGCCAGCAGCTTACACAGGGGCCCCTCCTACGAGCAGTACTTC,CASSLHRGPSYEQYF
TRBJ1-5,NA,TRBV2,NA,TGTGCCAGCCAAGCACAGGGTCTGGGCAATCAGCCCCAGCATTTT,CASQAQGLGNQPQHF
TRBJ1-4,NA,TRBV21-1,NA,TGTGCCAGCAGCATCGCTCAGGGTCCCCCCAATGAAAAACTGTTTTTT,CASSIAQGPPNEKLFF
TRBJ1-5,NA,TRBV4-1,TRBD1,TGCGCCAGCAGCCAAGATCGGACAGGGAGTCAGCCCCAGCATTTT,CASSQDRTGSQPQHF
TRBJ2-1,NA,TRBV29-1,NA,TGCAGCGTTCAAGGCGGATACTACAATGAGCAGTTCTTC,CSVQGGYYNEQFF
TRBJ2-7,NA,TRBV6-6,NA,TGTGCCAGCAGCCGACAGGTCGCTAGCGGCAGCTCCTACGAGCAGTACTTC,CASSRQVASGSSYEQYF
TRBJ1-6,NA,TRBV6-1,TRBD1,TGTGCCAGCAGTGAGGGGACAGGGACCTCGCCCCTCCACTTT,CASSEGTGTSPLHF
TRBJ2-5,NA,TRBV19,TRBD2,TGTGCCAGTAGTAAATGGGTGGGACTAGCGGGAGAAGGGGAGACCCAGTACTTC,CASSKWVGLAGEGETQYF